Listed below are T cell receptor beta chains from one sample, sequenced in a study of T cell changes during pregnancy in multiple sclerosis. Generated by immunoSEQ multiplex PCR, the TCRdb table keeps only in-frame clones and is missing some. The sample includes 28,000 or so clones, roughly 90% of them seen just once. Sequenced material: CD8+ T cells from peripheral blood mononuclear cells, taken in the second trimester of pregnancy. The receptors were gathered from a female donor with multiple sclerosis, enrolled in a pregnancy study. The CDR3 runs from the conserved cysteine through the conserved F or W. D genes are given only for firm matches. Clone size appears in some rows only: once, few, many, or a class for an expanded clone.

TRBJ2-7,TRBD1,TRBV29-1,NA,CSVRDRSYEQYF,TGCAGCGTCCGGGACAGATCCTACGAGCAGTACTTC
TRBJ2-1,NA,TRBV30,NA,CAWSSYSGEQFF,TGTGCCTGGAGTTCCTATAGCGGAGAGCAGTTCTTC
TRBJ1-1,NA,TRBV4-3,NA,CASSQDSGFTEAFF,TGCGCCAGCAGCCAAGATTCAGGGTTCACTGAAGCTTTCTTT
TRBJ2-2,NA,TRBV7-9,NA,CASSPTGFSTGELFF,TGTGCCAGCAGCCCGACCGGGTTTTCCACCGGGGAGCTGTTTTTT
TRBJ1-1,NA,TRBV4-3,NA,CASSPQTTVTEAFF,TGCGCCAGCAGCCCCCAAACGACAGTCACTGAAGCTTTCTTT
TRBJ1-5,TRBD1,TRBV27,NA,CASSLWAGGGQPQHF,TGTGCCAGCAGTTTGTGGGCAGGGGGCGGTCAGCCCCAGCATTTT
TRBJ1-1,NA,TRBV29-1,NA,CSVVGGNTEAFF,TGCAGCGTTGTGGGGGGGAACACTGAAGCTTTCTTT
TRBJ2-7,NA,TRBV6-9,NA,CASSYSNSEGGEQYF,TGTGCCAGCAGTTATTCGAATTCAGAGGGCGGGGAGCAGTACTTC
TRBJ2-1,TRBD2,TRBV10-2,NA,CASRGLDYNEQFF,TGCGCCAGCAGGGGACTAGATTACAATGAGCAGTTCTTC
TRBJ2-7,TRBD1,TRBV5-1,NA,CASSSRQGVSYEQYF,TGCGCCAGCAGCTCCCGACAGGGGGTTTCCTACGAGCAGTACTTC
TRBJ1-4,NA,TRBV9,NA,CASSVEAGTPNEKLFF,TGTGCCAGCAGCGTAGAAGCCGGGACTCCTAATGAAAAACTGTTTTTT
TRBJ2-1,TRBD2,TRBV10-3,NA,CAISEEERGRYNEQFF,TGTGCCATCAGTGAGGAGGAGCGGGGGCGATACAATGAGCAGTTCTTC
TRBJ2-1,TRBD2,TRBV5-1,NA,CASSLAPAGGLYNEQFF,TGCGCCAGCAGCTTGGCCCCGGCGGGGGGGCTCTACAATGAGCAGTTCTTC
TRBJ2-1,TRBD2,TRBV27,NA,CASSSTSGSIF,TGTGCCAGCAGTTCTACTAGCGGCTCCATCTTC
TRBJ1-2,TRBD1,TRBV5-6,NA,CASSMAWDRTNYGYTF,TGTGCCAGCAGCATGGCGTGGGACAGAACAAACTATGGCTACACCTTC
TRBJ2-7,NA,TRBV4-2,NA,CASSEGTSFYEQYF,TGTGCCAGCAGCGAGGGGACATCTTTCTACGAGCAGTACTTC
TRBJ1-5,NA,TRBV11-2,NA,CASSLEAGSWPQHF,TGTGCCAGCAGCTTAGAGGCAGGCTCGTGGCCCCAGCATTTT
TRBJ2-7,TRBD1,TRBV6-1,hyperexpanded,CASSEGQGAYEQYF,TGTGCCAGCAGTGAGGGACAGGGGGCGTACGAGCAGTACTTC
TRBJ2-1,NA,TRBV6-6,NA,CASISSYNEQFF,TGTGCCAGCATCAGCTCCTACAATGAGCAGTTCTTC
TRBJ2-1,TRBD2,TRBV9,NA,CASSVDSLAGGPSYNEQFF,TGTGCCAGCAGCGTAGACTCCCTAGCGGGGGGGCCATCCTACAATGAGCAGTTCTTC
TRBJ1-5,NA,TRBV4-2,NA,CASSLRQSNQPQHF,TGTGCCAGCAGCCTCCGACAGAGCAATCAGCCCCAGCATTTT
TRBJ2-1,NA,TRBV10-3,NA,CAISDLFGGHYEQFF,TGTGCCATCAGTGATCTGTTTGGCGGGCACTATGAGCAGTTCTTC
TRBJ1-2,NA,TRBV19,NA,CASSIEAGHGYTF,TGTGCCAGTAGTATCGAGGCAGGGCATGGCTACACCTTC
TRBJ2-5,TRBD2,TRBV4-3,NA,CASSPTGLAYQETQYF,TGCGCCAGCAGCCCTACGGGACTAGCGTACCAAGAGACCCAGTACTTC
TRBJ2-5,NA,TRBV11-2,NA,CASSYGRETQYF,TGTGCCAGCAGCTATGGGAGAGAGACCCAGTACTTC
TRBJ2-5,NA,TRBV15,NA,CATSTRQEETQYF,TGTGCCACCAGCACTCGACAGGAGGAGACCCAGTACTTC
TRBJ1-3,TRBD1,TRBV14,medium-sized,CASSRTGSGNTIYF,TGTGCCAGCAGCCGGACAGGCTCTGGAAACACCATATATTTT
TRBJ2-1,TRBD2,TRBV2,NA,CASSRTSGEYNEQFF,TGTGCCAGCAGCCGGACTAGCGGGGAATACAATGAGCAGTTCTTC
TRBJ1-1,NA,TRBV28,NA,CASSLRGGTEAFF,TGTGCCAGCAGTTTAAGGGGAGGGACTGAAGCTTTCTTT
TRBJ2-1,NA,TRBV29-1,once,CSGIENEQFF,TGCAGCGGCATAGAGAATGAGCAGTTCTTC
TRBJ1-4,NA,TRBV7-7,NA,CASSLTGATNEKLFF,TGTGCTAGCAGTCTTACAGGCGCAACTAATGAAAAACTGTTTTTT
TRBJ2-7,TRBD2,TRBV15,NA,CATSRAAGASYEQYF,TGTGCCACCAGCAGGGCCGCGGGAGCCTCCTACGAGCAGTACTTC
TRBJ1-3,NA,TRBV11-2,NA,CASSHTVETAENTIYF,TGTGCCAGCAGCCATACAGTGGAAACAGCCGAAAACACCATATATTTT
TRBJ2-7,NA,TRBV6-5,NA,CASSPPGDRYEQYF,TGTGCCAGCAGTCCCCCAGGGGACCGGTACGAGCAGTACTTC
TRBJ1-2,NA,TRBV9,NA,CASSVAAGTEGYTF,TGTGCCAGCAGCGTAGCTGCGGGCACGGAAGGCTACACCTTC
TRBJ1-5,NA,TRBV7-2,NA,CASSYRQVGQPQHF,TGTGCCAGCAGCTATCGACAGGTCGGGCAGCCCCAGCATTTT
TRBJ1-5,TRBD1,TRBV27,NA,CASSPFTGTGGPWMAQHF,TGTGCCAGCAGCCCCTTCACCGGGACAGGGGGCCCTTGGATGGCCCAGCATTTT
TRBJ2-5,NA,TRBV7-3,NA,CASSLTLGRQETQYF,TGTGCCAGCAGCTTAACGTTGGGGAGACAAGAGACCCAGTACTTC